This TCR beta chain derives from a study of cytomegalovirus exposure and HLA in healthy donors. PCR was performed using 60 Vbeta and 13 Jbeta primers. Here immunoSEQ multiplex PCR was the method, and the copy in TCRdb shows in-frame clones only, minus some. This sample carries about 110,000 clones, with about 0.58% going to the ten biggest clones. General study results and limits: Cytomegalovirus association was assigned to approximately 160 TCR beta chains. When analyzed later, a missense DCLRE1C variant was found to be linked to TCR beta V- and J-gene trimming.

To note about this clone: As yet, its antigen is unknown.

Germline V gene data show CDR1 as KGHSH and CDR2 as LQKENI. V lost 3 bases to trimming and J lost 7 bases; unmatched junction nucleotides: 5. This CDR3 spans 13 amino acids. The TCR was taken from a man aged 45-60 years in good health and CMV-seronegative. The chain uses TRBV18 and TRBJ1-1; 7 bases map to TRBD1. Sequenced input: PBMCs. This CDR3 reads CASSPSDRVEAFF. CDR3 coding DNA: TGTGCCAGCTCACCGTCTGACAGGGTTGAAGCTTTCTTT.